The sample holds a few counts of the clone carrying this T cell receptor beta chain. The data were obtained in a study of beta chain features in type 1 diabetes. Sequencing targeted expressed TCRB transcripts, as all isolated RNA had been reverse transcribed. Mean read depth for naive, central memory and regulatory T cell samples was around 3.5 million reads. Method: immunoSEQ multiplex PCR; TCRdb's copy keeps in-frame clones and lacks some. Counted here are 200,000 to 250,000 clones, 9.6% occurring once; the ten biggest clones make up about 0.037%. The CDR3 covers 15 residues. Losses at the gene ends were 4 bases for V and 4 bases for J; bases not matched to a gene: 6. Germline CDR1 is SGHTS and CDR2 is YDEGEE.

This chain links TRBV5-8 with TRBJ2-5, with 11 bases matching TRBD2. The sample taken for sequencing was naive CD4+ T cells from blood. This TCR derives from a woman aged 18 to 35 in good health. The CDR3 loop is CASSLGTSGPETQYF. In nucleotides, the CDR3 is TGTGCCAGCAGCCTCGGGACTAGCGGCCCAGAGACCCAGTACTTC. Supplemented by reference TRBV5-8 and TRBJ2-5, the full variable domain reads EAGVTQSPTHLIKTRGQQATLRCSPISGHTSVYWYQQALGLGLQFLLWYDEGEERNRGNFPPRFSGRQFPNYSSELNVNALELEDSALYLCASSLGTSGPETQYFGPGTRLLVL.